This is a list of T cell receptor beta chains from one sample in a study of T cell repertoires in cytomegalovirus infection. No antigen is known for these receptors. MiXCR was run by TCRdb on the reads, yielding one entry per CDR3 protein. Of under 130,000 distinct CDR3 sequences in the sample, about 40% were seen once. This specimen consisted of CD8+ T cells from cultured PBMCs, obtained from culture after CMV antigen stimulation. The source of these receptors is a human donor in good health (CMV status not recorded). Some clones in this sample may be carry-over from other donors' samples. Each CDR3 is given with its conserved first and last residue. A D gene is named only where the DNA matches it firmly. Rows give clone size only sometimes, using once, few, many, or a class for an expanded clone.

clone size,V gene,J gene,D gene,CDR3 DNA,CDR3 protein
NA,TRBV12-3/TRBV12-4,TRBJ2-3,TRBD2,TGTGCCAGCAGCACCTTAGCGGGGACAGATACGCAGTATTTT,CASSTLAGTDTQYF
few,TRBV7-2,TRBJ2-3,TRBD2,TGTGCCAGCAGCTTCGTTAGCGGGGGGATCAGTCCTAGCACAGATACGCAGTATTTT,CASSFVSGGISPSTDTQYF
NA,TRBV6-5,TRBJ2-6,NA,TGTGCCAGCAGTTACGATCCGCGGGGGGCCAACGTCCTGACTTTC,CASSYDPRGANVLTF
few,TRBV6-1,TRBJ2-7,TRBD1,TGTGCCAGCAGTGAAGCCGTCCGATACAGGGGCCCCTACGAGCAGTACTTC,CASSEAVRYRGPYEQYF
few,TRBV7-6,TRBJ2-3,NA,TGTGCCAGCAGCTCGCTGGGTGAGGTCATCACAGATACGCAGTATTTT,CASSSLGEVITDTQYF
NA,TRBV15,TRBJ2-2,NA,TGTGCCACCAGCAGCCTGGTCGGCAGCGCCACCGGGGAGCTGTTTTTT,CATSSLVGSATGELFF
few,TRBV27,TRBJ1-2,NA,TGTGCCAGCAGTTTTGGGTCCGGAGGGACTGGCTACACCTTC,CASSFGSGGTGYTF
NA,TRBV4-1,TRBJ2-2,NA,TGCGCCAGCAGCCAAGTCTACACCGGGGAGCTGTTTTTT,CASSQVYTGELFF
NA,TRBV29-1,TRBJ1-1,NA,TGCAGCGTTGAAGATCGCCCTGGCAGGGCGGATACTGAAGCTTTCTTT,CSVEDRPGRADTEAFF
NA,TRBV12-3/TRBV12-4,TRBJ1-5,NA,TGTGCCAGCAGTCCACAGTTATCCCATCAGCCCCAGCATTTT,CASSPQLSHQPQHF
NA,TRBV20-1,TRBJ2-5,TRBD2,TGCAGTGCTAGAGATCTAGCGGGGGGCCAATCGGGCGGTTTAGTGTGGCAAGAGACCCAGTACTTC,CSARDLAGGQSGGLVWQETQYF
NA,TRBV12-3/TRBV12-4,TRBJ2-5,TRBD2,TGTGCCAGCAGTTTGTGGCTAGCGGGGCAAGAGACCCAGTACTTC,CASSLWLAGQETQYF
NA,TRBV18,TRBJ2-7,NA,TGTGCCAGCTCATCTGACAGATCTTACGAGCAGTACTTC,CASSSDRSYEQYF
NA,TRBV4-1,TRBJ2-7,NA,TGCACCAGCAGCCGTGCACGGACCGTACCCTACGAGCAGTACTTC,CTSSRARTVPYEQYF
NA,TRBV7-3,TRBJ2-7,NA,TGTGCCAGCGCAGGGAGGTGGGAGTCCTACGAGCAGTACTTC,CASAGRWESYEQYF
NA,TRBV29-1,TRBJ2-5,NA,TGCAGCGTCGAGGGGACAAGGGAGACGATACAAGAGACCCAGTACTTC,CSVEGTRETIQETQYF
few,TRBV27,TRBJ1-1,NA,TGTGCCAGCAGTTTACATTATTCAGGGATGAACACTGAAGCTTTCTTT,CASSLHYSGMNTEAFF
NA,TRBV19,TRBJ2-3,NA,TGTGCCAGTTCCAGTATAACCGATACGCAGTATTTT,CASSSITDTQYF
NA,TRBV29-1,TRBJ2-5,TRBD2,TGCAGCGTACAAAGCGGGGCGGAGACCCAGTACTTC,CSVQSGAETQYF
NA,TRBV7-6,TRBJ2-7,TRBD1,TGTGCCAGCAGTTCGACAGGGGCCTACGAGCAGTACTTC,CASSSTGAYEQYF
NA,TRBV12-3/TRBV12-4,TRBJ2-1,TRBD1,TGTGCCAGCAGTTTAGGGTGGGGACAGTACAATGAGCAGTTCTTC,CASSLGWGQYNEQFF
many,TRBV10-3,TRBJ1-5,NA,TGTGCCATCAGTGAGGCAGGACAAGCTAGCAATCAGCCCCAGCATTTT,CAISEAGQASNQPQHF
NA,TRBV20-1,TRBJ1-5,TRBD1,TGCAGTGCTAGAGCCCTAACGGGGACAGGGGCCAGTCAGCCCCAGCATTTT,CSARALTGTGASQPQHF
few,TRBV2,TRBJ2-2,NA,TGTGCCAGCAGTGAACTAGGTGCGAACACCGGGGAGCTGTTTTTT,CASSELGANTGELFF
NA,TRBV7-9,TRBJ2-2,NA,TGTGCCAGCAGCTCGTTAGGCACCGGGGAGCTGTTTTTT,CASSSLGTGELFF
NA,TRBV7-2,TRBJ2-1,NA,TGTGCCAGCAGCTCCGACCCCCGGCAGAACGATGAGCAGTTCTTC,CASSSDPRQNDEQFF
few,TRBV12-3/TRBV12-4,TRBJ1-2,NA,TGTGCCAGCAGCCCTACCACAGGGAACCCCTCCGGCTACACCTTC,CASSPTTGNPSGYTF
many,TRBV12-3/TRBV12-4,TRBJ1-1,NA,TGTGCCAGCAGTGCCGGGCCTAACACTGAAGCTTTCTTT,CASSAGPNTEAFF
NA,TRBV7-6,TRBJ2-7,NA,TGTGCCAGCAGTGGCCCGCGCTCCTACGAGCAGTACTTC,CASSGPRSYEQYF
once,TRBV7-9,TRBJ1-4,NA,TGTGCCAGCAGCTTAGTGATAAATGAAAAACTGTTTTTT,CASSLVINEKLFF
few,TRBV5-6,TRBJ1-1,NA,TGTGCCAGCAGCCCTACGGACAGGAACACTGAAGCTTTCTTT,CASSPTDRNTEAFF
NA,TRBV2,TRBJ1-1,NA,TGTGCCAGCAGTGAAGCTGGCTCGGGGCCCCGAAGAACTGAAGCTTTCTTT,CASSEAGSGPRRTEAFF
many,TRBV4-1,TRBJ2-1,NA,TGCGCCAGCAGCCAGAGGGGACACTTGATATCCTACAATGAGCAGTTCTTC,CASSQRGHLISYNEQFF
NA,TRBV12-3/TRBV12-4,TRBJ1-5,NA,TGTGCCAGTGGACAGAACAATCAGCCCCAGCATTTT,CASGQNNQPQHF
NA,TRBV28,TRBJ1-5,TRBD1,TGTGCCAGCACCTCACTGGGGGGACAGGGGAAATCTGGCCGCCAGCCCCAGCATTTT,CASTSLGGQGKSGRQPQHF
NA,TRBV6-1,TRBJ1-1,NA,TGTGCCAGGTGGGGAGACAGTAACACTGAAGCTTTCTTT,CARWGDSNTEAFF
NA,TRBV19,TRBJ2-3,NA,TGTGCCAGTAGTATATTGGCTGGGCGCACAGATACGCAGTATTTT,CASSILAGRTDTQYF
NA,TRBV29-1,TRBJ2-7,TRBD2,TGCAGCGTTGTCTCTAGCGGGGGGGATCCCTACGAGCAGTACTTC,CSVVSSGGDPYEQYF
few,TRBV27,TRBJ1-2,NA,TGTGCCAGCAGTTTTGTTCTCGGGGTTGGGTACACCTTC,CASSFVLGVGYTF
NA,TRBV18,TRBJ2-5,NA,TGTGCCAGCTCACCTCGGGTCACCCAAGAGACCCAGTACTTC,CASSPRVTQETQYF
few,TRBV7-6,TRBJ1-2,NA,TGTGCCAGCAGCTTAGCGGGGAGGGACGAGTACTACACCTTC,CASSLAGRDEYYTF
NA,TRBV20-1,TRBJ2-7,NA,TGCAGTGCTAGCGGGGGCCCATCCTACGAGCAGTACTTC,CSASGGPSYEQYF
NA,TRBV19,TRBJ1-1,NA,TGTGCCAGTAGTATGGGGGGTTACTTGAACACTGAAGCTTTCTTT,CASSMGGYLNTEAFF
NA,TRBV11-2,TRBJ2-1,TRBD1,TGTGCCAGCAGCCCCAAGCAGGGGACAGTCCCGAACAATGAGCAGTTCTTC,CASSPKQGTVPNNEQFF
NA,TRBV2,TRBJ2-7,TRBD1,TGTGCCAGCAGTGAAGAAGGGACAGGGGAGTACGAGCAGTACTTC,CASSEEGTGEYEQYF
NA,TRBV27,TRBJ2-1,NA,TGTGCCAGCAGTCCGACAGGAAATTACAATGAGCAGTTCTTC,CASSPTGNYNEQFF
few,TRBV6-5,TRBJ1-2,NA,TGTGCCAGCAGTTACTCCCGGGACGGAACCTATGGCTACACCTTC,CASSYSRDGTYGYTF
few,TRBV2,TRBJ2-7,NA,TGTGCCAGCAGTGAGGGGGCTTTTCCCTACGAGCAGTACTTC,CASSEGAFPYEQYF
NA,TRBV7-4,TRBJ1-2,NA,TGTGCCAGCAGCTTCGGTGGTGGCTACACCTTC,CASSFGGGYTF
few,TRBV7-2,TRBJ1-1,NA,TGTGCCAGCAGTCTCGGACAGCTTGAAGCTTTCTTT,CASSLGQLEAFF
few,TRBV20-1,TRBJ1-3,NA,TGCAGTGCTAGAGAAAGAGCCACCTCTGGAAACACCATATATTTT,CSARERATSGNTIYF
NA,TRBV20-1,TRBJ1-2,TRBD1,TGCAGTGCTAGGGCGGGACAGGGCATCGGTGGCTACACCTTC,CSARAGQGIGGYTF
many,TRBV10-3,TRBJ2-2,TRBD2,TGTGCCATCAGTGAAGGGATAGCGGGGGCGAACACCGGGGAGCTGTTTTTT,CAISEGIAGANTGELFF
few,TRBV19,TRBJ2-7,NA,TGTGCCAGTAGTACACAGGGAGGCGAGCAGTACTTC,CASSTQGGEQYF
many,TRBV7-8,TRBJ1-1,NA,TGTGCCAGCAGCTTAGCAGGTGGTGGTACTGAAGCTTTCTTT,CASSLAGGGTEAFF